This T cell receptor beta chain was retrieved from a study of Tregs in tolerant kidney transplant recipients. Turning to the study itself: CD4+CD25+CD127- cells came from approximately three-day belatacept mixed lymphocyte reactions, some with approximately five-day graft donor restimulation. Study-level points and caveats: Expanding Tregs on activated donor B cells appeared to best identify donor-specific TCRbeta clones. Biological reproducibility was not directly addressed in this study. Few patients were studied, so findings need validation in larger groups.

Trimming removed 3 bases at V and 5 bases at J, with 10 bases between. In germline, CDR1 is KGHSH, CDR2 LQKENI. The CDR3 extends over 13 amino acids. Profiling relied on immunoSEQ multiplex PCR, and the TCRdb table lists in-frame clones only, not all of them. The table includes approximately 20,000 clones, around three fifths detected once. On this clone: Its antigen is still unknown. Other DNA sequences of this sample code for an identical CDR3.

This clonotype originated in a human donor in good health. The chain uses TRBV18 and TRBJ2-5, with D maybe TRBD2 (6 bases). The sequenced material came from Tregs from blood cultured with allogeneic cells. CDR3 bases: TGTGCCAGCTCACCTGCAGGGAGGGAGACCCAGTACTTC. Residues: CASSPAGRETQYF. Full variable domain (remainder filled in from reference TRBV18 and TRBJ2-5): NAGVMQNPRHLVRRRGQEARLRCSPMKGHSHVYWYRQLPEEGLKFMVYLQKENIIDESGMPKERFSAEFPKEGPSILRIQQVVRGDSAAYFCASSPAGRETQYFGPGTRLLVL.